This is a list of T cell receptor beta chains from one sample in a study of shared clonotypes between healthy human individuals. Data came from immunoSEQ multiplex PCR; TCRdb stores just in-frame clones and leaves some out. The repertoire holds about 1.5 million clones, with around 98% as singletons. Sequences were obtained from naive CD4+ T cells sorted from blood. These receptors all stem from a man aged 25 to 45 in good health. Both conserved end residues are part of each CDR3. Fields, in order: D gene, J gene, clone size, V gene, CDR3 protein, CDR3 DNA. The D gene is left open where the match is weak. Some rows have no size entry. The others give once, few or many, or a class for an expanded clone.

d_gene: NA
j_gene: TRBJ2-1
abundance: NA
v_gene: TRBV15
CDR3aa: CATSRDQFSGQVEQFF
CDR3nt: TGTGCCACCAGCAGAGATCAATTTTCGGGGCAGGTTGAGCAGTTCTTC

d_gene: NA
j_gene: TRBJ2-2
abundance: once
v_gene: TRBV5-6
CDR3aa: CASSLAVVGELFF
CDR3nt: TGTGCCAGCAGCTTGGCAGTGGTCGGGGAGCTGTTTTTT

d_gene: TRBD2
j_gene: TRBJ2-1
abundance: NA
v_gene: TRBV9
CDR3aa: CASSESGRGGEQFF
CDR3nt: TGTGCCAGCAGCGAGAGCGGGAGAGGTGGTGAGCAGTTCTTC

d_gene: NA
j_gene: TRBJ1-1
abundance: NA
v_gene: TRBV7-9
CDR3aa: CASSSEVGAEAFF
CDR3nt: TGTGCCAGCAGCTCAGAGGTAGGCGCTGAAGCTTTCTTT

d_gene: TRBD1
j_gene: TRBJ2-2
abundance: once
v_gene: TRBV10-2
CDR3aa: CASSVIDRAGELFF
CDR3nt: TGCGCCAGCAGTGTTATAGACAGGGCCGGGGAGCTGTTTTTT

d_gene: NA
j_gene: TRBJ1-1
abundance: once
v_gene: TRBV6-1
CDR3aa: CASHRDTLNTEAFF
CDR3nt: TGTGCCAGCCATAGGGACACCTTGAACACTGAAGCTTTCTTT

d_gene: NA
j_gene: TRBJ2-7
abundance: NA
v_gene: TRBV7-9
CDR3aa: CASSLVVGLGGYEQYF
CDR3nt: TGTGCCAGCAGCTTAGTGGTGGGGTTGGGCGGCTACGAGCAGTACTTC

d_gene: NA
j_gene: TRBJ2-3
abundance: NA
v_gene: TRBV5-1
CDR3aa: CASSSSGDTDTQYF
CDR3nt: TGCGCCAGCAGCTCGTCGGGGGACACAGATACGCAGTATTTT

d_gene: NA
j_gene: TRBJ2-7
abundance: NA
v_gene: TRBV27
CDR3aa: CASSFSWGFSYEQYF
CDR3nt: TGTGCCAGCAGTTTTTCCTGGGGCTTTTCCTACGAGCAGTACTTC

d_gene: NA
j_gene: TRBJ1-4
abundance: NA
v_gene: TRBV5-4
CDR3aa: CASSSQQGHEKLFF
CDR3nt: TGTGCCAGCAGCTCACAGCAAGGTCATGAAAAACTGTTTTTT

d_gene: TRBD2
j_gene: TRBJ2-7
abundance: NA
v_gene: TRBV10-3
CDR3aa: CAISESAGAGEQYF
CDR3nt: TGTGCCATCAGTGAGTCAGCGGGAGCGGGAGAGCAGTACTTC

d_gene: TRBD2
j_gene: TRBJ2-2
abundance: NA
v_gene: TRBV7-2
CDR3aa: CASSLVPSGRATGELFF
CDR3nt: TGTGCCAGCAGCTTAGTGCCCAGCGGGAGGGCCACCGGGGAGCTGTTTTTT

d_gene: TRBD1
j_gene: TRBJ2-7
abundance: NA
v_gene: TRBV28
CDR3aa: CASSLGGQGSYEQYF
CDR3nt: TGTGCCAGCAGCCTCGGGGGACAGGGGAGCTACGAGCAGTACTTC

d_gene: NA
j_gene: TRBJ2-7
abundance: NA
v_gene: TRBV10-1
CDR3aa: CASSGFGGAAEQYF
CDR3nt: TGCGCCAGCAGTGGATTTGGTGGGGCGGCTGAGCAGTACTTC

d_gene: TRBD2
j_gene: TRBJ2-1
abundance: once
v_gene: TRBV27
CDR3aa: CASSSPGREATYNEQFF
CDR3nt: TGTGCCAGCAGTTCACCCGGGCGGGAGGCCACCTACAATGAGCAGTTCTTC

d_gene: NA
j_gene: TRBJ1-1
abundance: NA
v_gene: TRBV30
CDR3aa: CAWSPLGPRNTEAFF
CDR3nt: TGTGCCTGGAGTCCCTTGGGGCCCCGGAACACTGAAGCTTTCTTT

d_gene: NA
j_gene: TRBJ2-1
abundance: NA
v_gene: TRBV14
CDR3aa: CASNLWLGNEQFF
CDR3nt: TGTGCCAGCAATTTGTGGCTGGGGAATGAGCAGTTCTTC

d_gene: NA
j_gene: TRBJ2-7
abundance: NA
v_gene: TRBV2
CDR3aa: CASRDRPDEQYF
CDR3nt: TGTGCCAGCAGAGACAGGCCCGACGAGCAGTACTTC

d_gene: NA
j_gene: TRBJ2-3
abundance: NA
v_gene: TRBV10-3
CDR3aa: CAISESGGQGTDTQYF
CDR3nt: TGTGCCATCAGTGAGTCGGGTGGGCAGGGTACAGATACGCAGTATTTT

d_gene: TRBD2
j_gene: TRBJ2-1
abundance: NA
v_gene: TRBV19
CDR3aa: CASSISGSSGEQFF
CDR3nt: TGTGCCAGTAGTATCAGCGGGAGCAGTGGTGAGCAGTTCTTC

d_gene: NA
j_gene: TRBJ1-1
abundance: NA
v_gene: TRBV15
CDR3aa: CATSIGQLNTEAFF
CDR3nt: TGTGCCACCAGCATTGGACAGCTAAACACTGAAGCTTTCTTT